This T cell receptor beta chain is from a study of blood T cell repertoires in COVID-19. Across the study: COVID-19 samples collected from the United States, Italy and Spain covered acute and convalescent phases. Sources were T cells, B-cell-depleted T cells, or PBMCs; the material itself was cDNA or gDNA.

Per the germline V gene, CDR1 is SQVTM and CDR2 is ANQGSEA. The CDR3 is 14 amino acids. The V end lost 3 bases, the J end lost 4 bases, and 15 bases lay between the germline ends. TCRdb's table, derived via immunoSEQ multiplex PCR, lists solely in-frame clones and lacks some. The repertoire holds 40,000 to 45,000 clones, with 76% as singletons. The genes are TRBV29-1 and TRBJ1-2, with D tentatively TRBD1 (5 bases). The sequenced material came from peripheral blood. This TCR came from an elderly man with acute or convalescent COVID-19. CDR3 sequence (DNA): TGCAGCGTTGAGGTGGGGACTTCTGGCTATGGCTACACCTTC. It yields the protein CSVEVGTSGYGYTF.